This T cell receptor (beta chain) was profiled in a study of T cell responses to AZD1222 COVID-19 vaccine. Study-wide results and limits: The donor group comprised mostly white British people and more females; the analysis possibly underestimated clonal diversity. Variant regions that are unmutated are reportedly the target of nearly half of spike-specific TCRs.

The CDR3 runs to 15 residues. J was trimmed by 3 bases and V by 7 bases; bases with no gene match: 6. CDR1 is KGHSH and CDR2 is LQKENI in the germline V gene. As to this clone: The antigen remains undetermined.

The repertoire was sequenced with immunoSEQ multiplex PCR; TCRdb's copy has only in-frame clones and lacks some. The sample includes 60,000 to 80,000 clones, less than 85% seen only once; the top ten take around 45%. Second-dose schedules of about 4 or about 12 weeks were combined. The rearrangement uses TRBV18 and TRBJ2-1; 10 nucleotides agree with TRBD1. The clonotype originates from an adult who received the AZD1222 COVID-19 vaccine. The sample in question was peripheral blood, obtained 28 days after the second AZD1222 dose. CDR3: CASWSGTGVYNEQFF. The CDR3 DNA is TGTGCCAGCTGGAGTGGGACAGGGGTCTACAATGAGCAGTTCTTC.